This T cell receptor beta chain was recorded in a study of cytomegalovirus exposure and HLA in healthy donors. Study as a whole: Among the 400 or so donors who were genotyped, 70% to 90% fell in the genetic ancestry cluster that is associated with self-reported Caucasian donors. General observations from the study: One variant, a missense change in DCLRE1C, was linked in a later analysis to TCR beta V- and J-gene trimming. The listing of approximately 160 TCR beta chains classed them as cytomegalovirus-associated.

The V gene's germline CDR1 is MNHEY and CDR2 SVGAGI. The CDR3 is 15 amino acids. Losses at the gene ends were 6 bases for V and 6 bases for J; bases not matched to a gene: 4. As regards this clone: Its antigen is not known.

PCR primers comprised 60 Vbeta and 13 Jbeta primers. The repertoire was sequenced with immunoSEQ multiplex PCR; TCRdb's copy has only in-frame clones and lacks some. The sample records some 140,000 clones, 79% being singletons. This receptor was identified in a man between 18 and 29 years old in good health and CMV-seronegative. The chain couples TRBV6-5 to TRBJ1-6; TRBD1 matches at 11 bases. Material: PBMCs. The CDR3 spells CASRPGQGANSPLHF. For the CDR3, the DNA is TGTGCCAGCAGGCCAGGACAGGGGGCTAATTCACCCCTCCACTTT.